One sample yielded the 9 T cell receptor beta chains listed below, sequenced in a study of vaccination and CD4 T cells after COVID-19. Sequenced with the Oncomine TCR Beta short-read assay was DNA taken from cultured CD4+ T cells. MiXCR, run by TCRdb on the PCR reads, gives a single entry per CDR3 protein. The sample yields about 12,000 distinct CDR3 sequences, 35% to 55% seen once. Treatment noted: approximately 11-day PBMC culture with coronavirus spike peptide pools or control peptides (ViraFEST assay). No antigen has been assigned to these receptors. The sequenced sample consisted of cultured CD4+ T cells from blood. These receptors all stem from a human donor with COVID-19.

The chain uses TRBV6-1 and TRBJ1-2, with TRBD1 identical over 8 bases. Trimming at V came to 3 bases and at J to 5 bases, leaving 11 bases not matched to a gene. Germline V CDR1 and CDR2: MNHNS, SASEGT. The CDR3 consists of 16 residues. In nucleotides, the CDR3 is TGTGCCAGCAGTGATTTTACGAGGACAGGGTCATATGGCTACACCTTC. This gives the protein CASSDFTRTGSYGYTF.

The chain employs TRBV19 and TRBJ2-5, with D unclear. Germline V gene data show CDR1 as LNHDA and CDR2 as SQIVND (reference sequence). The V end lost 4 bases, the J end lost 4 bases, and 10 bases lay between the germline ends. The CDR3 covers 13 residues. CDR3 in amino acids: CASSNIEAETQYF. The DNA for the CDR3 is TGTGCCAGTAGTAATATTGAGGCAGAGACCCAGTACTTC.

CDR3 nucleotide sequence: TGCGCCAGCAGCCAACTCCATACCGGGACAGACAATCAGCCCCAGCATTTT. This encodes CASSQLHTGTDNQPQHF. The chain combines TRBV4-3 with TRBJ1-5, with 7 bases fitting TRBD1. V lost 2 bases, J lost 3 bases, and 10 bases stayed unmatched. CDR1 LGHNA and CDR2 YSLEER come from the germline V gene. The CDR3 totals 17 residues.

This clonotype has only a few counts. V gene TRBV20-1 combines with J gene TRBJ1-1; no reliable D call. The CDR3 covers 11 residues. The germline gives CDR1 DFQATT, CDR2 SNEGSKA (reference sequence). V gave up 7 bases and J gave up 1 base, with 7 bases separating them. The CDR3: CSGVRNTEAFF. The CDR3 DNA reads as TGCAGTGGGGTGAGGAACACTGAAGCTTTCTTT.

This chain connects TRBV5-1 to TRBJ1-2; no definite D call. Trimming stripped 2 bases from V and 2 bases from J, with 7 bases between. Germline CDR1 reads SGHRS; CDR2 reads YFSETQ. This CDR3 comprises 13 residues. The CDR3 loop reads CASSFEKNYGYTF. The CDR3 DNA reads TGCGCCAGCAGCTTCGAGAAAAACTATGGCTACACCTTC.

The sample holds a few counts of this clonotype. The genes are TRBV11-2 and TRBJ1-2; D is uncertain. Trimming removed 2 bases at V and 6 bases at J, with 10 bases between. The CDR3 has 13 residues. Germline values: CDR1 SGHAT, CDR2 FQNNGV. CDR3 coding DNA: TGTGCCAGCAGCTTACTTCTGGGGAATGGCTACACCTTC. It encodes CASSLLLGNGYTF.

The chain uses TRBV6-1 and TRBJ2-2; TRBD1 or TRBD2 may be the D gene (5 bases each). Germline V lookup: CDR1 MNHNS, CDR2 SASEGT. V was clipped by 4 bases and J by 4 bases, with 19 bases between them. This CDR3 spans 17 amino acids. The CDR3 DNA is TGTGCCAGCAGTGGAACGGGGAAGGGGCGACTCACCGGGGAGCTGTTTTTT. Amino acid sequence: CASSGTGKGRLTGELFF.

This chain links TRBV4-2 with TRBJ2-5, with 13 nucleotides matching TRBD2. The CDR3 extends over 18 amino acids. After removal of 0 bases from V and 3 bases from J, the junction contained 7 bases not matched to a gene. Germline V lookup: CDR1 LGHNA, CDR2 YNFKEQ. CDR3: CASSQELAGGLGKETQYF. Here the CDR3 DNA reads TGTGCCAGCAGCCAAGAACTAGCGGGGGGGCTGGGTAAAGAGACCCAGTACTTC.

The chain carries TRBV20-1 and TRBJ1-5, with D possibly TRBD1 on 6 matching bases. The CDR3 runs to 14 residues. Germline V gene lookup returns CDR1 DFQATT and CDR2 SNEGSKA (reference sequence). Trimming shortened V by 4 bases and J by 7 bases, and 17 bases separated the two germline ends. This CDR3 reads CSATTRGAGQPQHF. CDR3 DNA: TGCAGTGCTACCACGCGGGGGGCAGGGCAGCCCCAGCATTTT.